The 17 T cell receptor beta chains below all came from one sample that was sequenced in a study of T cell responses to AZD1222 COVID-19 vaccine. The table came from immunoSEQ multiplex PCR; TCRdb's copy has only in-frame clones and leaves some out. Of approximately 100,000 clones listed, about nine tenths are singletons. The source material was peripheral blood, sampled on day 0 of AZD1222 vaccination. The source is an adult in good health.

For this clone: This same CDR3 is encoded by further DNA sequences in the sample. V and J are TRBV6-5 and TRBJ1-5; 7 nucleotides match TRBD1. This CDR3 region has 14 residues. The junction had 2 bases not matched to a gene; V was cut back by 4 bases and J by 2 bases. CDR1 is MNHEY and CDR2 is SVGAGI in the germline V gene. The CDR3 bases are TGTGCCAGCAGTTCCGGACAGGGCAATCAGCCCCAGCATTTT. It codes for CASSSGQGNQPQHF.

The CDR3 loop is CAISDPGLAGAYTGELFF. The CDR3 DNA reads as TGTGCCATCAGTGACCCGGGACTAGCGGGGGCCTACACCGGGGAGCTGTTTTTT. This chain joins TRBV10-3 and TRBJ2-2; 14 bases align to TRBD2. V lost 3 bases and J lost 3; bases outside the gene matches: 6. The CDR3 runs 18 residues. Germline CDR1 is ENHRY and CDR2 is SYGVKD.

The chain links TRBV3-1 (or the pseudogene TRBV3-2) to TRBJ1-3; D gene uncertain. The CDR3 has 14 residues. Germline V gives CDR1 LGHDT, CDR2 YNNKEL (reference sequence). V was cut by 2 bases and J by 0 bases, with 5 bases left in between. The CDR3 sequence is CASSQQDSGNTIYF. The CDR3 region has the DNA TGTGCCAGCAGCCAACAGGACTCTGGAAACACCATATATTTT.

The CDR3 nucleotides are TGTGCCAGCAGCTTAGCGGGTGGGGGAGGGCAGCCCCAGCATTTT. Translating it yields CASSLAGGGGQPQHF. The chain carries TRBV7-9 and TRBJ1-5; TRBD1 is a possible D gene (5 bases). The V end lost 0 bases, the J end lost 7 bases, and 13 bases lay between the germline ends. CDR1 is SEHNR, CDR2 FQNEAQ, per germline (reference sequence). The CDR3 is 15 residues long.

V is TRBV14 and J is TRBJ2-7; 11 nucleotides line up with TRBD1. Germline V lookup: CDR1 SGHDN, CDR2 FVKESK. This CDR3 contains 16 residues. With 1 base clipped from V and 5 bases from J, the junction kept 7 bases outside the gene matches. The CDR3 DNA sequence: TGTGCCAGCAGCCAAGGTTCTGGGACAGGGGGGCACGAGCAGTACTTC. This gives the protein CASSQGSGTGGHEQYF.

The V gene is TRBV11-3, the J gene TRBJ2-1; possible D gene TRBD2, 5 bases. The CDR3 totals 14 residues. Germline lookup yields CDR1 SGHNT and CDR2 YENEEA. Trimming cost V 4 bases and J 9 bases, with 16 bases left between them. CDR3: CASSSHHLAREQFF. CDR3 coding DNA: TGTGCCAGCAGCTCACATCACCTAGCTCGTGAGCAGTTCTTC.

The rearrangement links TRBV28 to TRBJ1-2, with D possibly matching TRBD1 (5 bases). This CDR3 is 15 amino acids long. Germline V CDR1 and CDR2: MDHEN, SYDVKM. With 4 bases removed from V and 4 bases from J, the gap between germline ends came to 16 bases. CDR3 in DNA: TGTGCCAGCAGTTCCAGGGCCCTGGGGAGCTATGGCTACACCTTC. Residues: CASSSRALGSYGYTF.

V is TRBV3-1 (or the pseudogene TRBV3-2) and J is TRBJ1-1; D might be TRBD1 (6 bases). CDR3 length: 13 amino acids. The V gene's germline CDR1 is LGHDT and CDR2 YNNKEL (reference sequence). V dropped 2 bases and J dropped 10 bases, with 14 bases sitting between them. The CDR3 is CASSQRSGDRAFF. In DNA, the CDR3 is TGTGCCAGCAGCCAACGGTCAGGGGATCGAGCTTTCTTT.

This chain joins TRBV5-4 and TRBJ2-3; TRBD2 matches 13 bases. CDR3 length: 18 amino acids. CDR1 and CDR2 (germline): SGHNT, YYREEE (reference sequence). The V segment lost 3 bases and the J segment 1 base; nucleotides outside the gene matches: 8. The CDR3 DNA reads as TGTGCCAGCAGCTCACCCGCCGGGACTAGCGGGGGCACAGATACGCAGTATTTT. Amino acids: CASSSPAGTSGGTDTQYF.

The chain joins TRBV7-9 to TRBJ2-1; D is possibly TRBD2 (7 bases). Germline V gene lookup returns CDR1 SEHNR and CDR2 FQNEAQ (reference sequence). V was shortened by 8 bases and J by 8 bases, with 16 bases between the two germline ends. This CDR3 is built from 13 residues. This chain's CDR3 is CASEGGQGDEQFF. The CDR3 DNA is TGTGCCAGCGAGGGGGGGCAGGGTGATGAGCAGTTCTTC.

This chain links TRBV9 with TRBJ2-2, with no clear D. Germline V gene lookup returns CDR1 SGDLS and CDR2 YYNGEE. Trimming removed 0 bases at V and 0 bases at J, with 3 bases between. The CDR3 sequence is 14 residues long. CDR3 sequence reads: CASSVASNTGELFF. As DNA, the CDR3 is TGTGCCAGCAGCGTAGCTTCGAACACCGGGGAGCTGTTTTTT.

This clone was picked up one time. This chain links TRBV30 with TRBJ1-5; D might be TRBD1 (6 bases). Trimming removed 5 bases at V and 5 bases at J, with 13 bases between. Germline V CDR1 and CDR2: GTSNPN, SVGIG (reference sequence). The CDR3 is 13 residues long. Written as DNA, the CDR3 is TGTGCCTGGGCAGGACAGCACGATCAGCCCCAGCATTTT. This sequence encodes CAWAGQHDQPQHF.

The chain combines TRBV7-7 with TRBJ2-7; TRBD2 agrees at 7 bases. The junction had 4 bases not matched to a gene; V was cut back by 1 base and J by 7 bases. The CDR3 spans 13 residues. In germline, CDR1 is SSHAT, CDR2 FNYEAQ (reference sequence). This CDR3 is CASSLGGGTEQYF. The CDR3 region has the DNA TGTGCCAGCAGCTTAGGGGGAGGGACTGAGCAGTACTTC.

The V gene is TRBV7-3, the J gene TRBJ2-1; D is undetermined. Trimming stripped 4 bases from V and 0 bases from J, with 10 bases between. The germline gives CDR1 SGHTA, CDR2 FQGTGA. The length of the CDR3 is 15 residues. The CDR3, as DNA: TGTGCCAGCAGCTCCGACATCAGCTCCTACAATGAGCAGTTCTTC. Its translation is CASSSDISSYNEQFF.

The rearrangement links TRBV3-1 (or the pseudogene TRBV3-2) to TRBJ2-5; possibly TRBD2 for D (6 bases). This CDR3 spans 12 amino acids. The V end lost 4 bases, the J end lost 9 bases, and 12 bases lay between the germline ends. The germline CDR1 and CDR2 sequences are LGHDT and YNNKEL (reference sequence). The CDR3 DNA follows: TGTGCCAGCAGCCGGGGGGTCGCGGCCCAGTACTTC. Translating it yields CASSRGVAAQYF.

The CDR3 DNA sequence: TGTGCCAGCAGCTTATTAGGGAACACCGGGGAGCTGTTTTTT. Amino acids: CASSLLGNTGELFF. The rearrangement uses TRBV7-3 and TRBJ2-2; D gene ambiguous. V was pared by 2 bases and J by 1 base, with 5 bases between. CDR3 size: 14 residues. Germline assignment: CDR1 SGHTA and CDR2 FQGTGA. Using reference TRBV7-3 and TRBJ2-2 for the parts outside the CDR3, the full variable domain is GAGVSQTPSNKVTEKGKYVELRCDPISGHTALYWYRQSLGQGPEFLIYFQGTGAADDSGLPNDRFFAVRPEGSVSTLKIQRTERGDSAVYLCASSLLGNTGELFFGEGSRLTVL.

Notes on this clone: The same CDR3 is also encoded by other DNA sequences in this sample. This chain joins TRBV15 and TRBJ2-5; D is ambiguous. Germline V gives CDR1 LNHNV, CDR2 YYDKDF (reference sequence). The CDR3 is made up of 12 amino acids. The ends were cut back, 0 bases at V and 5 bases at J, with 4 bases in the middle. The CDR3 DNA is TGTGCCACCAGCAGAGATACCGAGACCCAGTACTTC. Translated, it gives CATSRDTETQYF.